Shown below are 31 T cell receptor beta chains from a single sample sequenced in a study. Treg sorting used a CD4+CD25+CD127-/low gate. TCRdb independently ran MiXCR on the 5' RACE reads; one entry per CDR3 protein. The sample gives under 9,500 distinct CDR3 sequences, less than 40% of which show up once; around 5.3% is in the top ten. Sequenced: Tregs sorted from blood. These receptors originate from a female donor with breast cancer.

This sequence joins TRBV5-1 and TRBJ1-1; possible D gene TRBD1, 6 bases. The CDR3 is 13 amino acids. CDR1 is SGHRS and CDR2 is YFSETQ in the germline V gene. V was clipped by 5 bases and J by 7 bases, with 15 bases between them. CDR3 sequence (DNA): TGCGCCAGCAGTCGTTCGCAGGGGTTTGAAGCTTTCTTT. It codes for CASSRSQGFEAFF.

Within the sample, this clonotype is medium-sized. The DNA of the CDR3 is TGTGCCTGGAGGCCCAGGGGGTCCGTAGGGACCCAGTACTTC. Protein sequence: CAWRPRGSVGTQYF. The chain carries TRBV30 and TRBJ2-5, with TRBD1 matching 7 bases. Germline CDR1 is GTSNPN and CDR2 is SVGIG (reference sequence). This CDR3 is 14 amino acids long. The trim removed 3 bases at V and 7 bases at J, leaving 11 bases unmatched. The full variable domain, with the rest looked up from reference TRBV30 and TRBJ2-5, is SQTIHQWPATLVQPVGSPLSLECTVEGTSNPNLYWYRQAAGRGLQLLFYSVGIGQISSEVPQNLSASRPQDRQFILSSKKLLLSDSGFYLCAWRPRGSVGTQYFGPGTRLLVL.

A few counts support this clonotype. The V gene is TRBV7-8, the J gene TRBJ2-2, with D perhaps matching TRBD2 (6 bases). V lost 6 bases and J 3 bases, leaving 8 bases between the germline ends. Germline lookup yields CDR1 SGHVS and CDR2 FQNEAQ. The CDR3 has 13 residues. The CDR3 loop is CASRRDYTGELFF. In DNA, the CDR3 is TGTGCCAGCAGGCGGGACTACACCGGGGAGCTGTTTTTT.

This clonotype was seen a few times. V usage is TRBV3-1 and J usage is TRBJ1-2, with D possibly matching TRBD1 (6 bases). V gave up 1 base and J gave up 8 bases, with 14 bases separating them. Germline CDR1 reads LGHDT; CDR2 reads YNNKEL (reference sequence). CDR3 length equals 14 residues. In DNA form, the CDR3 reads TGTGCCAGCAGCCAAGTGTACAGGGCTCGGGGCTACACCTTC. Protein sequence: CASSQVYRARGYTF.

In its sample, this clonotype is medium-sized (0.01 to 0.1%). The chain has TRBV6-1 and TRBJ2-7, with TRBD2 matching over 10 bases. The V gene end was trimmed by 2 bases and the J gene end by 3 bases; junction bases not matched to a gene: 4. CDR1 and CDR2 from the germline V gene are MNHNS and SASEGT. CDR3 length equals 15 residues. The chain's CDR3 is CASSESWTSGYEQYF. CDR3 sequence (DNA): TGTGCCAGCAGTGAAAGCTGGACTAGCGGCTACGAGCAGTACTTC.

This clonotype has a handful of counts. The chain combines TRBV7-9 with TRBJ2-5; 10 bases match TRBD1. With V trimmed by 5 bases and J by 3 bases, 15 bases remained unmatched. The CDR3 covers 18 residues. Germline assignment: CDR1 SEHNR and CDR2 FQNEAQ (reference sequence). CDR3 coding DNA: TGTGCCAGCAGCCGTACCCCCATTAGGACAGGGGGGAAAGAGACCCAGTACTTC. Protein: CASSRTPIRTGGKETQYF.

V and J are TRBV28 and TRBJ2-3; 11 bases agree with TRBD2. Per the germline V gene, CDR1 is MDHEN and CDR2 is SYDVKM. The CDR3 contains 16 residues. With 6 bases clipped from V and 8 bases from J, the junction kept 13 bases outside the gene matches. CDR3 region: CASSPPHSGRVVTQYF. Here the CDR3 DNA reads TGTGCCAGCAGCCCTCCCCATAGCGGGAGGGTTGTTACGCAGTATTTT.

This chain uses TRBV20-1 with TRBJ2-3, with D uncertain. V lost 4 bases to trimming and J lost 2 bases, with 4 bases between them. CDR1 is DFQATT and CDR2 is SNEGSKA in the germline V gene (reference sequence). The CDR3 loop spans 11 amino acids. The CDR3 region has the DNA TGCAGTGCTATGCACACAGATACGCAGTATTTT. This encodes CSAMHTDTQYF.

The V and J genes are TRBV28 and TRBJ2-3, with 7 positions matching TRBD2. This CDR3 has 17 residues. The V and J ends lost 5 bases and 8 bases, in that order; junction bases with no gene match: 19. CDR1 and CDR2 from the germline V gene are MDHEN and SYDVKM. The CDR3, as DNA: TGTGCCAGCAGTCCAAATTATAGCGGGTCATTATCGGGTACGCAGTATTTT. It yields the protein CASSPNYSGSLSGTQYF. Supplemented by reference TRBV28 and TRBJ2-3, the full variable domain reads DVKVTQSSRYLVKRTGEKVFLECVQDMDHENMFWYRQDPGLGLRLIYFSYDVKMKEKGDIPEGYSVSREKKERFSLILESASTNQTSMYLCASSPNYSGSLSGTQYFGPGTRLTVL.

The genes are TRBV10-2 and TRBJ2-3; unclear D gene. Germline lookup yields CDR1 WSHSY and CDR2 SAAADI. CDR3 length: 11 residues. Trimming took off 7 bases at V and 2 bases at J, with 4 bases between the two ends. This chain's CDR3 is CASTHTDTQYF. The CDR3, as DNA: TGCGCCAGCACGCACACAGATACGCAGTATTTT.

This clonotype was seen a few times. The V call is TRBV12-3 or TRBV12-4, the J call TRBJ1-5, with D perhaps matching TRBD1 (5 bases). Trimming pared 6 bases from V and 4 bases from J, leaving 16 bases between. This CDR3 is 15 amino acids long. The CDR3 spells CASSLRRDRNQPQHF. CDR3 in DNA: TGTGCCAGCAGCCTTAGACGGGACCGAAATCAGCCCCAGCATTTT.

This clonotype is classed as medium-sized. This chain joins TRBV21-1 and TRBJ2-3; the table's D call, TRBD1, was not checked against the DNA. TRBV21-1 is a recognized pseudogene. The CDR3 consists of 22 residues. For the CDR3, the DNA is TGTGCCAGCAGCAAACTTCATTCCCGGAGGCCTCGACTTTTCGTGGGCACAGATACGCAGTATTTT. It yields the protein CASSKLHSRRPRLFVGTDTQYF.

This rearrangement joins TRBV2 to TRBJ1-5; D unclear. Trimming pared 1 base from V and 0 bases from J, leaving 4 bases between. CDR1 and CDR2 from the germline V gene are SNHLY and FYNNEI. CDR3 size: 14 residues. The CDR3, as DNA: TGTGCCAGCAGTGAAGTAAATAGCAATCAGCCCCAGCATTTT. It specifies CASSEVNSNQPQHF.

This clonotype was counted between two and nine times. CDR3 DNA: TGTGCCAGCAGCTTAGATTCTTTGCTAGGGAACACTGAAGCTTTCTTT. Protein: CASSLDSLLGNTEAFF. The rearrangement links TRBV7-2 to TRBJ1-1; the D is unclear. This CDR3 region has 16 residues. Trimming took 1 base from V and 1 from J, leaving 13 bases between them. Germline assignment: CDR1 SGHTA and CDR2 FQGNSA.

A remark on this clonotype: Germline and junction disagree at one end, which may indicate a read error. The chain is built from TRBV4-2 and TRBJ2-1, with 9 bases aligning to TRBD2. CDR1 is LGHNA and CDR2 is YNFKEQ in the germline V gene. The CDR3 runs to 16 residues. In DNA, the CDR3 is TGTGCCGGCAGCCAAGACTGGACTAGCGCCTACAATGAGCAGTTCTTC. Translating gives CAGSQDWTSAYNEQFF.

The chain employs TRBV10-3 and TRBJ2-1, with 8 bases matching TRBD1. Germline values: CDR1 ENHRY, CDR2 SYGVKD. The CDR3 consists of 14 residues. V shed 4 bases, J shed 5 bases, and the junction held 4 bases outside the gene matches. In DNA form, the CDR3 reads TGTGCCATCAGTGCGGACAGGGTTGACAATGAGCAGTTCTTC. Amino acid sequence: CAISADRVDNEQFF.

This clonotype has just a few counts. V is TRBV7-2 and J is TRBJ1-5; D is undetermined. The CDR3 contains 16 residues. V lost 0 bases and J lost 7, with 16 bases in between. Germline V gene lookup returns CDR1 SGHTA and CDR2 FQGNSA. The CDR3 protein is CASSLASGSSGQPQHF. CDR3 bases: TGTGCCAGCAGCTTAGCGTCCGGGTCCTCTGGACAGCCCCAGCATTTT.

On this clonotype itself: The missing conserved phenylalanine or tryptophan at the end of this CDR3 makes a read error likely. This chain joins TRBV7-6 and TRBJ2-3, with 9 positions matching TRBD2. CDR1 SGHVS and CDR2 FNYEAQ come from the germline V gene. With 0 bases clipped from V and 11 bases from J, the junction kept 9 bases outside the gene matches. This CDR3 region has 15 residues. Here the CDR3 DNA reads TGTGCCAGCAGCTTAGCCGCGGGAGGGCTTTTCGGGCAGTATCTT. Amino acids: CASSLAAGGLFGQYL.

The V and J genes are TRBV4-1 and TRBJ1-5; no definite D call. V was cut by 4 bases and J by 5 bases, with 12 bases left in between. The length of the CDR3 is 14 residues. Germline V lookup: CDR1 MGHRA, CDR2 YSYEKL. CDR3: CASSRGVPDQPQHF. CDR3 nucleotide sequence: TGCGCCAGCAGCCGTGGGGTGCCCGATCAGCCCCAGCATTTT.

This clonotype is medium-sized by share. The V and J genes are TRBV20-1 and TRBJ1-2; D remains ambiguous. The CDR3 consists of 12 residues. The V gene lost 6 bases and the J gene lost 4 bases, with 12 bases spanning the gap. Germline V lookup: CDR1 DFQATT, CDR2 SNEGSKA (reference sequence). DNA for the CDR3: TGCAGTGCAACGGCCACCTCCTATGGCTACACCTTC. Translating it yields CSATATSYGYTF.

J is TRBJ2-3 and V is TRBV28; D not resolved. The ends were cut back, 9 bases at V and 0 bases at J, with 13 bases in the middle. Germline CDR1 MDHEN, CDR2 SYDVKM. The CDR3 runs to 14 residues. This CDR3 reads CARKGATSTDTQYF. The DNA for the CDR3 is TGTGCCAGGAAAGGCGCAACTAGCACAGATACGCAGTATTTT.

With regard to this clonotype: A much bigger clone sits one base away, suggesting this may be a read error. The chain recombines TRBV28 with TRBJ2-7, with D unclear. CDR3 size: 11 residues. Germline-derived CDR1 and CDR2 are MDHEN and SYDVKM. CDR3 sequence reads: CAGRLNSEQYF. The CDR3 nucleotides are TGTGCCGGCAGGCTAAACAGCGAGCAGTACTTC.

This chain joins TRBV5-1 and TRBJ1-1; TRBD1 matches 12 bases. V was clipped by 4 bases and J by 5 bases; unmatched bases: 6. Germline CDR1 is SGHRS and CDR2 is YFSETQ. This CDR3 is 15 amino acids long. The CDR3 bases are TGCGCCAGCAGCCCGGGACAGGGGGCGAGGACTGAAGCTTTCTTT. Protein product: CASSPGQGARTEAFF.

J is TRBJ2-5 and V is TRBV13; no clear D gene. Germline V lookup: CDR1 PRHDT, CDR2 FYEKMQ (reference sequence). This CDR3 comprises 14 residues. Trimming took off 6 bases at V and 4 bases at J, with 15 bases between the two ends. CDR3 region: CASRRRVLRETQYF. CDR3 nucleotide sequence: TGTGCCAGCAGACGACGGGTTCTAAGAGAGACCCAGTACTTC.

This clonotype is labeled as medium-sized (0.01 to 0.1%). V is TRBV5-1 and J is TRBJ2-5, with 13 bases fitting TRBD2. The CDR3 spans 16 residues. V lost 4 bases to trimming and J lost 6 bases; unmatched junction nucleotides: 9. CDR1 is SGHRS and CDR2 is YFSETQ in the germline V gene. The CDR3 spells CASSKELAGGVKTQYF. In DNA, the CDR3 is TGCGCCAGCAGCAAGGAACTAGCGGGAGGGGTAAAGACCCAGTACTTC.

The chain recombines TRBV20-1 with TRBJ1-6; 8 bases are shared with TRBD1. The CDR3 has 15 amino acids. With 4 bases clipped from V and 7 bases from J, the junction kept 9 bases outside the gene matches. The germline V gene encodes CDR1 DFQATT and CDR2 SNEGSKA (reference sequence). CDR3 nucleotide sequence: TGCAGTGCTAATACGCCAGGGGGCTGGAATTCACCCCTCCACTTT. Its protein product is CSANTPGGWNSPLHF.

With regard to this clonotype: A read error is possible here, since a much larger clone lies one base away. The gene calls are TRBV29-1 and TRBJ2-1; D is possibly TRBD1 (5 bases). Trimming shortened V by 7 bases and J by 4 bases, and 14 bases separated the two germline ends. Looked up from germline, CDR1 is SQVTM and CDR2 is ANQGSEA. There are 13 residues in the CDR3. DNA for the CDR3: TGCAGCGCGGCAAGGGGCGCTTACAATGAGCAGTTCTTC. It encodes CSAARGAYNEQFF.

By its share, this clonotype is medium-sized. This rearrangement joins TRBV30 to TRBJ1-4; TRBD1 is a possible D gene (5 bases). V lost 0 bases and J lost 9, with 14 bases in between. The CDR3 runs to 14 residues. Germline lookup yields CDR1 GTSNPN and CDR2 SVGIG (reference sequence). The CDR3 coding sequence is TGTGCCTGGAGTGTACGGGGGTCCGAGCAAAAACTGTTTTTT. Translating gives CAWSVRGSEQKLFF.

The rearrangement uses TRBV4-3 and TRBJ2-2; D tentatively fits TRBD1 or TRBD2 (5 bases each). The CDR3 sequence is 15 residues long. With 1 base removed from V and 6 bases from J, the gap between germline ends came to 12 bases. Germline V gene data show CDR1 as LGHNA and CDR2 as YSLEER. The CDR3 DNA reads TGCGCCAGCAGCCAAGCCCCAGGGCGGGCCGGGGAGCTGTTTTTT. Translation gives CASSQAPGRAGELFF.

This clonotype was picked up a small number of times. CDR3 bases: TGCGCCAGCAGCCAAGAGTGGGGGGTGAGCTCCTACGAGCAGTACTTC. As protein: CASSQEWGVSSYEQYF. The chain has TRBV4-1 and TRBJ2-7; D is possibly TRBD2 (6 bases). V was clipped by 0 bases and J by 0 bases, with 12 bases between them. CDR1 and CDR2 (germline): MGHRA, YSYEKL. This CDR3 contains 16 residues.

By share, this clonotype ranks as medium-sized. The chain couples TRBV7-2 to TRBJ1-5; TRBD1 might be the D (6 bases). Germline-derived CDR1 and CDR2 are SGHTA and FQGNSA. V was pared by 3 bases and J by 5 bases, with 11 bases between. The CDR3 contains 14 residues. CDR3 sequence: CASSFRGGDQPQHF. DNA of the CDR3: TGTGCCAGCAGCTTCAGGGGTGGCGATCAGCCCCAGCATTTT.